These T cell receptor beta chains were read from a single sample in a study of early stage breast cancer tumors. Clones were read by immunoSEQ multiplex PCR, and TCRdb kept only the in-frame ones, dropping some. The sample has roughly 58,000 clones, 75% to 95% seen once. The sample consisted of blood. The receptors shown here come from a person between 65 and 79 years old with breast cancer. The CDR3 runs from the conserved cysteine through the conserved F or W. D genes are given only for firm matches. The size field is filled for only some rows; it gives once, few, many or a size class.

D gene: TRBD2; J gene: TRBJ2-7; V gene: TRBV6-1; clone size: .; CDR3 protein: CASRGGLAAPYEQYF; CDR3 DNA: TGTGCCAGCAGGGGAGGACTAGCGGCCCCCTACGAGCAGTACTTC
D gene: TRBD2; J gene: TRBJ2-1; V gene: TRBV7-3; clone size: .; CDR3 protein: CASSMGGLAANEQFF; CDR3 DNA: TGTGCCAGCAGTATGGGGGGACTAGCGGCCAATGAGCAGTTCTTC
D gene: .; J gene: TRBJ2-7; V gene: TRBV21-1; clone size: .; CDR3 protein: CASSLRDSGTHEQYF; CDR3 DNA: TGTGCCAGCAGCCTCCGTGATAGCGGGACCCACGAGCAGTACTTC
D gene: .; J gene: TRBJ2-7; V gene: TRBV30; clone size: once; CDR3 protein: CAWSVQYEQYF; CDR3 DNA: TGTGCCTGGAGTGTCCAATACGAGCAGTACTTC
D gene: TRBD2; J gene: TRBJ2-5; V gene: TRBV19; clone size: .; CDR3 protein: CASSIGGRTTGRETQYF; CDR3 DNA: TGTGCCAGTAGTATAGGCGGCAGGACCACCGGGAGGGAGACCCAGTACTTC
D gene: .; J gene: TRBJ2-7; V gene: TRBV29-1; clone size: .; CDR3 protein: CSVDAESSYEQYF; CDR3 DNA: TGCAGCGTTGATGCGGAGAGCTCCTACGAGCAGTACTTC
D gene: .; J gene: TRBJ2-5; V gene: TRBV11-2; clone size: .; CDR3 protein: CASSLEASQETQYF; CDR3 DNA: TGTGCCAGCAGCTTAGAGGCCAGTCAAGAGACCCAGTACTTC
D gene: .; J gene: TRBJ1-2; V gene: TRBV27; clone size: few; CDR3 protein: CASGGFNYGYTF; CDR3 DNA: TGTGCCAGCGGGGGGTTTAACTATGGCTACACCTTC
D gene: .; J gene: TRBJ1-2; V gene: TRBV30; clone size: once; CDR3 protein: CAWSVYREGGYTF; CDR3 DNA: TGTGCCTGGAGTGTATACAGGGAGGGTGGCTACACCTTC
D gene: .; J gene: TRBJ2-1; V gene: TRBV13; clone size: .; CDR3 protein: CAVGNEQFF; CDR3 DNA: TGTGCCGTCGGGAATGAGCAGTTCTTC
D gene: .; J gene: TRBJ1-1; V gene: TRBV7-9; clone size: .; CDR3 protein: CASSSQGGTEAFF; CDR3 DNA: TGTGCCAGCAGCTCCCAGGGTGGCACTGAAGCTTTCTTT
D gene: .; J gene: TRBJ1-3; V gene: TRBV11-3; clone size: .; CDR3 protein: CASSLRPGSGNTIYF; CDR3 DNA: TGTGCCAGCAGCTTAAGGCCAGGCTCTGGAAACACCATATATTTT
D gene: TRBD1; J gene: TRBJ2-7; V gene: TRBV11-2; clone size: .; CDR3 protein: CASSLDRASYEQYF; CDR3 DNA: TGTGCCAGCAGCTTGGACAGGGCGTCCTACGAGCAGTACTTC
D gene: .; J gene: TRBJ2-1; V gene: TRBV27; clone size: .; CDR3 protein: CASTAGWPNEQFF; CDR3 DNA: TGTGCCAGCACGGCGGGGTGGCCCAATGAGCAGTTCTTC
D gene: .; J gene: TRBJ1-2; V gene: TRBV28; clone size: .; CDR3 protein: CASSLPQRRTAGYTF; CDR3 DNA: TGTGCCAGCAGTTTACCCCAAAGGAGAACTGCTGGCTACACCTTC
D gene: TRBD2; J gene: TRBJ2-5; V gene: TRBV7-6; clone size: .; CDR3 protein: CASSLAPPAGAAETQYF; CDR3 DNA: TGTGCCAGCAGCTTAGCGCCCCCAGCGGGAGCGGCGGAGACCCAGTACTTC
D gene: TRBD1; J gene: TRBJ2-3; V gene: TRBV2; clone size: .; CDR3 protein: CASRGGQGPDTQYF; CDR3 DNA: TGTGCCAGCAGGGGTGGACAGGGGCCAGATACGCAGTATTTT
D gene: .; J gene: TRBJ2-2; V gene: TRBV18; clone size: .; CDR3 protein: CASSPATPNTGELFF; CDR3 DNA: TGTGCCAGCTCACCGGCGACACCGAACACCGGGGAGCTGTTTTTT
D gene: .; J gene: TRBJ1-6; V gene: TRBV2; clone size: .; CDR3 protein: CASSAGYSPLHF; CDR3 DNA: TGTGCCAGCAGCGCAGGGTATTCACCCCTCCACTTT
D gene: TRBD2; J gene: TRBJ2-5; V gene: TRBV7-2; clone size: .; CDR3 protein: CASRSIVAGGKETQYF; CDR3 DNA: TGTGCCAGCAGGTCAATTGTAGCGGGAGGGAAAGAGACCCAGTACTTC
D gene: TRBD1; J gene: TRBJ1-5; V gene: TRBV30; clone size: .; CDR3 protein: CAWSGGTGLQPQHF; CDR3 DNA: TGTGCCTGGAGTGGGGGGACAGGGCTTCAGCCCCAGCATTTT
D gene: TRBD2; J gene: TRBJ2-2; V gene: TRBV6-5; clone size: .; CDR3 protein: CASSYLGEGGELFF; CDR3 DNA: TGTGCCAGCAGTTACTTGGGGGAGGGCGGGGAGCTGTTTTTT
D gene: TRBD2; J gene: TRBJ2-3; V gene: TRBV5-1; clone size: .; CDR3 protein: CASSPGLAGGSDTQYF; CDR3 DNA: TGCGCCAGCAGCCCCGGACTAGCGGGGGGCTCAGATACGCAGTATTTT